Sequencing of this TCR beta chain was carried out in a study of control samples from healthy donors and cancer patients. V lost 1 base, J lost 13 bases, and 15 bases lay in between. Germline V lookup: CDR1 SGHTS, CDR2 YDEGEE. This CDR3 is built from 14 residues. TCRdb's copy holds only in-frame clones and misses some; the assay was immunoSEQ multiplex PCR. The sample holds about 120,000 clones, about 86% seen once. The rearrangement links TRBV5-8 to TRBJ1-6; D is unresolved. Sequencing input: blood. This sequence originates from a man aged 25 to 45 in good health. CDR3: CASSLFARPSPLHF. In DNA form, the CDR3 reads TGTGCCAGCAGCTTGTTTGCCCGGCCATCCCCCCTCCACTTT. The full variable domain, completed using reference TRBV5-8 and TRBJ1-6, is EAGVTQSPTHLIKTRGQQATLRCSPISGHTSVYWYQQALGLGLQFLLWYDEGEERNRGNFPPRFSGRQFPNYSSELNVNALELEDSALYLCASSLFARPSPLHFGNGTRLTVT.